A selection of T cell receptor beta chains follows, all from one sample in a study of shared clonotypes between healthy human individuals. Measured with immunoSEQ multiplex PCR; TCRdb has only the in-frame clones, and not every one. Of about 2.1 million clones listed, 93% are singletons. The sample consisted of naive CD8+ T cells from PBMCs. Receptor source: a man younger than 30 in good health. Some clones in this sample may be carry-over from other donors' samples. Each CDR3 is given with its conserved first and last residue. The D gene is left open where the match is weak. Size values are once, few and many counts, or a class for expanded clones, and some rows have none.

clone size	V gene	J gene	D gene	CDR3 protein	CDR3 DNA
.	TRBV14	TRBJ2-3	.	CASSQDRSTDTQYF	TGTGCCAGCAGCCAAGACCGGAGCACAGATACGCAGTATTTT
.	TRBV28	TRBJ1-4	.	CASSIDPNEKLFF	TGTGCCAGCAGTATCGACCCTAATGAAAAACTGTTTTTT
.	TRBV9	TRBJ1-2	TRBD1	CASSVTGAPNYGYTF	TGTGCCAGCAGCGTTACAGGGGCCCCTAACTATGGCTACACCTTC
.	TRBV7-9	TRBJ2-2	.	CASSGTNTGELFF	TGTGCCAGCAGCGGAACGAACACCGGGGAGCTGTTTTTT
.	TRBV6-5	TRBJ2-7	.	CASSYSTTHPEQYF	TGTGCCAGCAGTTACTCTACTACACACCCCGAGCAGTACTTC
.	TRBV7-9	TRBJ2-1	.	CASSLALAVDGSGEQFF	TGTGCCAGCAGCTTAGCTCTGGCGGTCGATGGTTCCGGTGAGCAGTTCTTC
.	TRBV7-3	TRBJ2-5	.	CASSQWVSETQYF	TGTGCCAGCAGCCAATGGGTCTCAGAGACCCAGTACTTC
.	TRBV2	TRBJ1-1	TRBD1	CASSEDRGREDTEAFF	TGTGCCAGCAGTGAGGACAGGGGGCGGGAGGACACTGAAGCTTTCTTT
.	TRBV7-8	TRBJ2-7	.	CASSLVGYEQYF	TGTGCCAGCAGCTTAGTAGGGTATGAGCAGTACTTC
.	TRBV4-1	TRBJ1-5	TRBD1	CASSLGTGDYQPQHF	TGCGCCAGCAGCTTGGGGACAGGGGATTATCAGCCCCAGCATTTT
.	TRBV7-9	TRBJ1-2	.	CASSPLWHSDGYTF	TGTGCCAGCAGCCCCTTATGGCATTCGGATGGCTACACCTTC
.	TRBV11-2	TRBJ1-3	.	CASSFGDLSGNTIYF	TGTGCCAGCAGCTTTGGGGACCTCTCTGGAAACACCATATATTTT
once	TRBV27	TRBJ1-1	TRBD1	CASSLLSVRQGANTEAFF	TGTGCCAGCAGTTTATTATCGGTCCGACAGGGGGCGAACACTGAAGCTTTCTTT
.	TRBV5-6	TRBJ2-1	.	CASSGGNEQFF	TGTGCCAGCAGTGGGGGTAATGAGCAGTTCTTC
once	TRBV4-1	TRBJ2-5	.	CASSREGTETQYF	TGCGCCAGCAGCCGAGAGGGTACCGAGACCCAGTACTTC
.	TRBV27	TRBJ1-1	TRBD1	CASSTIQGMNTEAFF	TGTGCCAGCAGTACCATACAGGGGATGAACACTGAAGCTTTCTTT
many	TRBV11-2	TRBJ2-7	.	CASRSNANEQYF	TGTGCCAGCCGGTCAAATGCTAACGAGCAGTACTTC
.	TRBV5-5	TRBJ2-1	.	CASSLAGESFF	TGTGCCAGCAGCTTGGCCGGCGAGTCTTTCTTC
.	TRBV5-4	TRBJ2-4	.	CASSSGRDIQYF	TGTGCCAGCAGCAGCGGTAGGGACATTCAGTACTTC
.	TRBV6-5	TRBJ2-1	TRBD2	CASSLAGGEDEQFF	TGTGCCAGCAGTTTAGCGGGAGGGGAGGATGAGCAGTTCTTC
.	TRBV5-6	TRBJ1-4	.	CASSRSEKLFF	TGTGCCAGCAGCCGGAGCGAAAAACTGTTTTTT
once	TRBV2	TRBJ2-3	TRBD2	CARTRLAGTDTQYF	TGTGCCAGGACCAGACTAGCTGGGACAGATACGCAGTATTTT
once	TRBV25-1	TRBJ1-1	.	CASRPRWGTGEGNTEAFF	TGTGCCAGCAGACCCAGGTGGGGGACGGGAGAGGGGAACACTGAAGCTTTCTTT
.	TRBV5-1	TRBJ2-1	TRBD2	CASSLFAGGYNEQFF	TGCGCCAGCAGCTTGTTTGCGGGAGGCTACAATGAGCAGTTCTTC
.	TRBV28	TRBJ2-5	.	CASTRQGQETQYF	TGTGCCAGCACTCGCCAGGGACAAGAGACCCAGTACTTC
.	TRBV4-3	TRBJ2-2	.	CASSQEGGLTGELFF	TGCGCCAGCAGCCAAGAGGGGGGGCTAACCGGGGAGCTGTTTTTT
.	TRBV14	TRBJ1-1	.	CASSSSVLEAFF	TGTGCCAGCAGCTCCTCGGTTCTTGAAGCTTTCTTT
.	TRBV11-2	TRBJ1-2	.	CASTSLIRGIGYGYTF	TGTGCCAGCACCTCCCTCATAAGGGGCATCGGCTATGGCTACACCTTC
.	TRBV6-5	TRBJ2-4	.	CASRISVVAKNIQYF	TGTGCCAGCAGAATATCGGTAGTGGCCAAAAACATTCAGTACTTC
.	TRBV10-3	TRBJ2-5	TRBD1	CAISETRQGGPQETQYF	TGTGCCATCAGTGAGACGAGACAGGGCGGCCCCCAAGAGACCCAGTACTTC